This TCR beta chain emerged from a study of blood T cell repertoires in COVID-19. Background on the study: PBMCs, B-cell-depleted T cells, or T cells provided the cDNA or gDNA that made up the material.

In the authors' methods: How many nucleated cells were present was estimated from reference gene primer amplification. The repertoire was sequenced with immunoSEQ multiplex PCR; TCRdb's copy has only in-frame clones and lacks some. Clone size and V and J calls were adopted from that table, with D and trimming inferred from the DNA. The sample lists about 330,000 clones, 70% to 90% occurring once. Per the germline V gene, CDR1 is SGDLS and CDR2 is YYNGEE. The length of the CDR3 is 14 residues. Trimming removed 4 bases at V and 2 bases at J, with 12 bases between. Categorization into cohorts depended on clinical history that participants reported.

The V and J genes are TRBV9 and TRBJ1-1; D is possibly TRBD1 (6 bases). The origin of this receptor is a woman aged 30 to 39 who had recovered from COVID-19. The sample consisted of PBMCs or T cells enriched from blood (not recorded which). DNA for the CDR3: TGTGCCAGCAGCAAGGGGGGGACTAACACTGAAGCTTTCTTT. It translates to CASSKGGTNTEAFF.